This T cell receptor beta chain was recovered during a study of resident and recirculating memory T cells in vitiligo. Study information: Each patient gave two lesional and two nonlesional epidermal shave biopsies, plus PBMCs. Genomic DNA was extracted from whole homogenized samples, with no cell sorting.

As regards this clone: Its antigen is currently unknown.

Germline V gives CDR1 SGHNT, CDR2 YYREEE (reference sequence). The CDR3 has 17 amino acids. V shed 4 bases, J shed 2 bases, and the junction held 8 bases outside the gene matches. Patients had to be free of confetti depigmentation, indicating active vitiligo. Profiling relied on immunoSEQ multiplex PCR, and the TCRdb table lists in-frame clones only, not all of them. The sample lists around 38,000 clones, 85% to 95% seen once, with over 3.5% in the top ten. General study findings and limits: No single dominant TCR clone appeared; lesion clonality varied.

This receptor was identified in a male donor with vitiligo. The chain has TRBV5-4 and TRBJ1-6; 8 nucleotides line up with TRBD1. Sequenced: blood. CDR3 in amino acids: CASSRGQVGAYNSPLHF. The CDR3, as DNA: TGTGCCAGCAGCAGGGGACAGGTGGGAGCCTATAATTCACCCCTCCACTTT. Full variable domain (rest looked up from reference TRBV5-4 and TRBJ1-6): ETGVTQSPTHLIKTRGQQVTLRCSSQSGHNTVSWYQQALGQGPQFIFQYYREEENGRGNFPPRFSGLQFPNYSSELNVNALELDDSALYLCASSRGQVGAYNSPLHFGNGTRLTVT.